The 14 T cell receptor beta chains listed next were all sequenced from one sample in a study of monozygotic twins with inflammatory bowel disease. TCRdb reprocessed the 5' RACE reads, keeping one entry per CDR3 protein, no DNA. The ten top clones account for 2.5% to 3%, within a sample of approximately 380,000 distinct CDR3 sequences. Sequencing was done on a sample of blood. Receptors originate from a human donor with ulcerative colitis or Crohn's disease, or a healthy co-twin of an affected twin (not recorded which).

This chain joins TRBV27 and TRBJ2-5; TCRdb's D call of TRBD2 is untestable without DNA. This CDR3 spans 21 amino acids. Germline CDR1 and CDR2: MNHEY and SMNVEV (reference sequence). The CDR3 sequence: CASSPLLGISLAAGGRETQYF.

The CDR3 reads CASSPRDRGNTEAFF. The chain joins TRBV5-1 to TRBJ1-1; TCRdb reports TRBD1, a call that lacks DNA to check it against. This CDR3 contains 15 residues. Per the germline V gene, CDR1 is SGHRS and CDR2 is YFSETQ.

The V call is TRBV29-1, the J call TRBJ2-6. Germline values: CDR1 SQVTM, CDR2 ANQGSEA. The CDR3 runs to 12 residues. CDR3 sequence reads: CSVISGANVLTF.

The chain recombines TRBV12-3 or TRBV12-4 with TRBJ1-5; the TCRdb D gene call, TRBD1, has no DNA to confirm it. There are 14 residues in the CDR3. CDR3 amino acids: CASSFGGRNQPQHF.

The CDR3 protein is CASSSEGQGGAKNIQYF. The genes are TRBV5-1 and TRBJ2-4; TCRdb outputs TRBD1, but without DNA this stays unchecked. The CDR3 is made up of 17 amino acids. Germline-derived CDR1 and CDR2 are SGHRS and YFSETQ.

The chain uses TRBV10-3 and TRBJ2-7; the TCRdb call, TRBD2, lacks DNA for checking. Germline V gives CDR1 ENHRY, CDR2 SYGVKD. The CDR3 extends over 17 amino acids. CDR3 protein: CAISDVSRDLTGNEQYF.

This CDR3 reads CASSFVGGSSEKLFF. The chain couples TRBV12-3 or TRBV12-4 to TRBJ1-4; the TCRdb call, TRBD1, lacks DNA for checking. The CDR3 loop spans 15 amino acids.

V gene TRBV6-5 combines with J gene TRBJ1-1; TCRdb's D gene call, TRBD1, goes unchecked for lack of DNA. This CDR3 is 16 amino acids long. Germline CDR1 is MNHEY and CDR2 is SVGAGI. The CDR3 is CASSYPWGGSGTEAFF.

The chain couples TRBV4-2 to TRBJ1-2. Germline CDR1 LGHNA, CDR2 YNFKEQ. The CDR3 loop spans 13 amino acids. CDR3 protein: CASSQDNSYGYTF.

The rearrangement uses TRBV7-8 and TRBJ2-5; TCRdb reports TRBD1, a call that lacks DNA to check it against. Germline values: CDR1 SGHVS, CDR2 FQNEAQ. The CDR3 runs to 15 residues. CDR3 sequence reads: CASSPRDLLSETQYF.

V gene TRBV7-9 combines with J gene TRBJ1-2. The CDR3 consists of 15 residues. The V gene's germline CDR1 is SEHNR and CDR2 FQNEAQ (reference sequence). The CDR3 region is CASSTQSTVNYGYTF.

The chain is built from TRBV19 and TRBJ1-5; the TRBD1 assignment by TCRdb is unverifiable without DNA. Per the germline V gene, CDR1 is LNHDA and CDR2 is SQIVND (reference sequence). The CDR3 is 16 amino acids. This CDR3 reads CASSIPTGFANQPQHF.

CDR3 region: CASSLRDSEAFF. The chain combines TRBV2 with TRBJ1-1; TCRdb's D call, TRBD1, is unchecked because there is no DNA. Per the germline V gene, CDR1 is SNHLY and CDR2 is FYNNEI. This CDR3 has 12 residues.

V usage is TRBV5-6 and J usage is TRBJ2-5; TCRdb's D gene call, TRBD2, goes unchecked for lack of DNA. The CDR3 runs 14 residues. Germline CDR1 is SGHDT and CDR2 is YYEEEE. The CDR3 region is CASSLGGRKETQYF. The complete variable domain, with remaining parts taken from reference TRBV5-6 and TRBJ2-5, reads DAGVTQSPTHLIKTRGQQVTLRCSPKSGHDTVSWYQQALGQGPQFIFQYYEEEERQRGNFPDRFSGHQFPNYSSELNVNALLLGDSALYLCASSLGGRKETQYFGPGTRLLVL.